This T cell receptor beta chain was obtained from a study of molecular identifiers for immune sequencing clone quantification. For the study at large: Replicate RNA came from roughly 18,000 or 92,000 naive CD8 cells and was split five ways, and four parts were sequenced.

Study-level points and caveats: A single cell's spiked Jurkat TCR RNA was reportedly detectable among roughly 1 million naive cells.

TCRdb independently ran MiXCR on the PCR reads; one entry per CDR3 protein. The repertoire has 97,000 or so distinct CDR3 sequences, approximately 25% of them found once; the top ten carry more than 0.8%. Germline V lookup: CDR1 LNHDA, CDR2 SQIVND (reference sequence). CDR3 size: 15 residues. With regard to this clonotype: The antigen is not known. Relative to the germline gene, one junction end is altered; a read error may explain this.

The chain employs TRBV19 and TRBJ2-1; either TRBD1 or TRBD2 may supply D (5 bases each). The sample consisted of naive CD8+ T cells from blood, with Jurkat cell RNA spiked in. Noted subset: FACS-sorted CD8+CD4-CCR7+CD45RA+ naive T cells. This receptor was identified in a human donor in good health. Some libraries in this study had Jurkat cell RNA spiked in. The CDR3, as DNA: TGTGCCAGTCGTATAGAGGGGATCTGGAGAAATGAGCAGTTCTTC. As protein: CASRIEGIWRNEQFF.